This TCR beta chain emerged from a study of blood T cell repertoires in COVID-19. This clone appeared once. CDR3 length equals 15 residues. The germline V gene encodes CDR1 KGHSH and CDR2 LQKENI. V lost 4 bases and J lost 4; bases outside the gene matches: 6. Measured with immunoSEQ multiplex PCR; TCRdb has only the in-frame clones, and not every one. Here the sample spans about 280,000 clones, over 80% being singletons. This sequence joins TRBV18 and TRBJ2-5; TRBD2 matches 10 bases. Source material: PBMCs or T cells enriched from blood (not recorded which). This TCR derives from a woman aged 25-40 years with acute COVID-19. The CDR3 region has the DNA TGTGCCAGCTCACACGCTAGCGGGAGTAGAGAGACCCAGTACTTC. Protein product: CASSHASGSRETQYF.